This T cell receptor beta chain was captured in a study of T cell repertoires in cytomegalovirus infection. TCRdb reanalysed the reads using MiXCR and keeps one entry per CDR3 protein. The sample carries hundreds of thousands of distinct CDR3 sequences, over 9% recorded once. This clonotype was counted a few times. Trimming removed 6 bases from V and 4 bases from J, with 18 bases in between. This CDR3 spans 16 amino acids. The germline CDR1 and CDR2 sequences are KGHSH and LQKENI. Source material: PBMCs. The chain links TRBV18 to TRBJ2-2; D is perhaps TRBD1 or TRBD2 (5 bases each). This clonotype was obtained from a human donor in good health (CMV status not recorded). Some clones in this sample may be carry-over from other donors' samples. The CDR3 reads CASSVSARGFTGELFF. The CDR3 coding sequence is TGTGCCAGCTCTGTCTCTGCGAGGGGTTTCACCGGGGAGCTGTTTTTT. The entire variable domain, with the rest obtained from reference TRBV18 and TRBJ2-2, is as follows: NAGVMQNPRHLVRRRGQEARLRCSPMKGHSHVYWYRQLPEEGLKFMVYLQKENIIDESGMPKERFSAEFPKEGPSILRIQQVVRGDSAAYFCASSVSARGFTGELFFGEGSRLTVL.